This T cell receptor beta chain was retrieved from a study of blood T cell repertoires in COVID-19. Per the study methods: How many nucleated cells were present was estimated from reference gene primer amplification. Assay used: immunoSEQ multiplex PCR; TCRdb lists only in-frame clones, some missing. V, J and clone size reflect that table, while D and trimming were determined from the DNA. The sample has over 130,000 clones, 80% to 85% seen once. The source material was peripheral blood. This receptor was taken from a man in his thirties or forties with COVID-19, enrolled during active disease.

CDR3 loop: CASSLAHGYTF. CDR3 nucleotide sequence: TGTGCCAGCAGCTTGGCTCATGGCTACACCTTC. The genes are TRBV5-8 and TRBJ1-2; the D is unclear. Trimming pared 0 bases from V and 6 bases from J, leaving 3 bases between. The CDR3 contains 11 residues. Germline V CDR1 and CDR2: SGHTS, YDEGEE.